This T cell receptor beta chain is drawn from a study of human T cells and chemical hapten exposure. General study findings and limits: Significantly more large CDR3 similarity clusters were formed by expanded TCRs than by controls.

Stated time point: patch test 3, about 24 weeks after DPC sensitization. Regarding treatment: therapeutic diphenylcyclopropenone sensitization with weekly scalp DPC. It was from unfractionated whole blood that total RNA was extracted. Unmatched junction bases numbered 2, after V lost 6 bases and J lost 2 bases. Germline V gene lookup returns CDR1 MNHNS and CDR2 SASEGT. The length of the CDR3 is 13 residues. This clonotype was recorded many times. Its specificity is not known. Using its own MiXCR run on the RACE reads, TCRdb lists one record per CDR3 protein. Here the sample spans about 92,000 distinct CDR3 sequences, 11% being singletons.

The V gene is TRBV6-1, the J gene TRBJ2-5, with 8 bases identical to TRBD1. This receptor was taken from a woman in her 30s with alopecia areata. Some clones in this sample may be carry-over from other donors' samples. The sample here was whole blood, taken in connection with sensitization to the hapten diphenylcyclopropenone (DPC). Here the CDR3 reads CASRRTGQETQYF. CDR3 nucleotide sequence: TGTGCCAGCAGAAGGACAGGGCAAGAGACCCAGTACTTC.